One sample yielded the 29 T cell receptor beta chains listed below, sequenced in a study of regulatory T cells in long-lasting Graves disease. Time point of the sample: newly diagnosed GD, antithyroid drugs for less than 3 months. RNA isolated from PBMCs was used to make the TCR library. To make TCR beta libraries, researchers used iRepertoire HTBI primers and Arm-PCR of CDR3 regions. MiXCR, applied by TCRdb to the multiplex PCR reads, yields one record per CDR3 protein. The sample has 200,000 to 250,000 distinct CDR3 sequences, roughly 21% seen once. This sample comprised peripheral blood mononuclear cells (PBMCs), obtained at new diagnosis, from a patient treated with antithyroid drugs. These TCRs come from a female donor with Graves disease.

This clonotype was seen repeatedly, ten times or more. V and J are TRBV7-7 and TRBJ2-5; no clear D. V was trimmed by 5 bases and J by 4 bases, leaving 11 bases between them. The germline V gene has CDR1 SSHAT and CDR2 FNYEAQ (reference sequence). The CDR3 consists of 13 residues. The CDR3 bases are TGTGCCAGCAGCCCCCCCCCGCCAGAGACCCAGTACTTC. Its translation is CASSPPPPETQYF.

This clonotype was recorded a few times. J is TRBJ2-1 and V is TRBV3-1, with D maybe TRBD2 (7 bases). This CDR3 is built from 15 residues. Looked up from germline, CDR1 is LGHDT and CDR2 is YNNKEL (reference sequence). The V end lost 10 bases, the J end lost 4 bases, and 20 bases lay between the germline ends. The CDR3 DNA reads TGTGCCACCGCCCGCTCGGGGGGCGGTTACAATGAGCAGTTCTTC. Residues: CATARSGGGYNEQFF.

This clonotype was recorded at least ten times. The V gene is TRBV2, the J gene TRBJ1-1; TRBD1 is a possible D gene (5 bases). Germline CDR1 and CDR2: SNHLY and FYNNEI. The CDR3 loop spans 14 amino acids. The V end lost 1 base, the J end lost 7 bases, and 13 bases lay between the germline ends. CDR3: CASSEERDTGEAFF. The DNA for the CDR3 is TGTGCCAGCAGTGAAGAGCGGGATACAGGTGAAGCTTTCTTT.

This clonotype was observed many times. CDR3 nucleotides: TGTGCCAGCAGCTTAGCCAGAAATGAAAAACTGTTTTTT. Amino acids: CASSLARNEKLFF. The gene calls are TRBV11-2 and TRBJ1-4; D is uncertain. This CDR3 spans 13 amino acids. CDR1 is SGHAT, CDR2 FQNNGV, per germline. V was shortened by 1 base and J by 5 bases, with 5 bases between the two germline ends.

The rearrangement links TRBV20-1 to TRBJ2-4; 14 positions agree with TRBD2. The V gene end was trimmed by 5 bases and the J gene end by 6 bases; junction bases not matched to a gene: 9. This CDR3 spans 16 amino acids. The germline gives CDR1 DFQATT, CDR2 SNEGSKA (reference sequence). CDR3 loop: CSAETSGGAGLNIQYF. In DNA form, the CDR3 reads TGCAGTGCTGAGACTAGCGGGGGGGCTGGCTTAAACATTCAGTACTTC.

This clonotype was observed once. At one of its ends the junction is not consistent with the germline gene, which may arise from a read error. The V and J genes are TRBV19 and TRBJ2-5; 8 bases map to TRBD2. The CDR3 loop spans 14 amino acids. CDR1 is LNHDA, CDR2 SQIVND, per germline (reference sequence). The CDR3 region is CASSKSGGAETQYF. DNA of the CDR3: TGTGCCAGCAGTAAGAGCGGGGGCGCGGAGACCCAGTACTTC.

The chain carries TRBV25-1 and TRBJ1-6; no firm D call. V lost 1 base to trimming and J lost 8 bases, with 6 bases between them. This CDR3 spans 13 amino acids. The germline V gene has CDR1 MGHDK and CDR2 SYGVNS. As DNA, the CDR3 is TGTGCCAGCAGTGAATGGGTAGATTCACCCCTCCACTTT. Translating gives CASSEWVDSPLHF.

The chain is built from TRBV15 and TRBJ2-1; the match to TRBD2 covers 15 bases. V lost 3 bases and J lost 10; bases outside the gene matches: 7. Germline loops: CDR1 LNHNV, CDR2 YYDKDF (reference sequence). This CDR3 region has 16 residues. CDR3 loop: CATSRKIGLAGGEQFF. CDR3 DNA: TGTGCCACCAGCAGGAAAATAGGACTAGCGGGGGGGGAGCAGTTCTTC.

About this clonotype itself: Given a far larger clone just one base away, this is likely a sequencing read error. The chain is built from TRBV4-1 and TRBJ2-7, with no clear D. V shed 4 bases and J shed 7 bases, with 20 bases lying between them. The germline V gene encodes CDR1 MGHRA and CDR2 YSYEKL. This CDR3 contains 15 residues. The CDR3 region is CASSPLLYERNEQYF. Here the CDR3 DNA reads TGCGCCAGCAGCCCTCTTCTGTACGAGAGGAATGAGCAGTACTTC.

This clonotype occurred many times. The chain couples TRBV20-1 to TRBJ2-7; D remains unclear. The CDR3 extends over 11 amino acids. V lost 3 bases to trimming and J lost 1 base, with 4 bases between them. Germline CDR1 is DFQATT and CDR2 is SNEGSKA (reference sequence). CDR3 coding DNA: TGCAGTGCTAGCCAGTCCTACGAGCAGTACTTC. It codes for CSASQSYEQYF.

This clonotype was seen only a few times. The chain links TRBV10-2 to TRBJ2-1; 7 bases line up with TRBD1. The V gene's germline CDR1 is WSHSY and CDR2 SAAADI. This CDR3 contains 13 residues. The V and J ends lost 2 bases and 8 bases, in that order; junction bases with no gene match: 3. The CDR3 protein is CASSERTGYEQFF. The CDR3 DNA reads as TGCGCCAGCAGTGAGAGGACAGGATATGAGCAGTTCTTC.

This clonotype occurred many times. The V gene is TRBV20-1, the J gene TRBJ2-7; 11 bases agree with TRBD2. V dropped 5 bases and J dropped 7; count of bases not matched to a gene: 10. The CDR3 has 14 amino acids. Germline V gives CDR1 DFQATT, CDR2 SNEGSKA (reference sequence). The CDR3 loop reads CSAAIAGGPGEQYF. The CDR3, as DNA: TGCAGTGCTGCGATAGCGGGGGGGCCAGGGGAGCAGTACTTC.

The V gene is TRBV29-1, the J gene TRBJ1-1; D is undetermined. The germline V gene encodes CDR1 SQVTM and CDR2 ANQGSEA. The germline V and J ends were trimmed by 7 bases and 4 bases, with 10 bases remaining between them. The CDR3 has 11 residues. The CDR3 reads CSADGSTEAFF. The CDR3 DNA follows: TGCAGCGCTGACGGGAGCACTGAAGCTTTCTTT. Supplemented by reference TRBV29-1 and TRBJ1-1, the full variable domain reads SAVISQKPSRDICQRGTSLTIQCQVDSQVTMMFWYRQQPGQSLTLIATANQGSEATYESGFVIDKFPISRPNLTFSTLTVSNMSPEDSSIYLCSADGSTEAFFGQGTRLTVV.

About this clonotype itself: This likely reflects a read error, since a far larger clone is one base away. The CDR3 is CANSSRAAANEKLFF. The CDR3 bases are TGTGCCAACAGCTCGAGGGCCGCGGCTAATGAAAAACTGTTTTTT. The chain has TRBV11-3 and TRBJ1-4; D is ambiguous. This CDR3 is 15 amino acids long. Germline V gene data show CDR1 as SGHNT and CDR2 as YENEEA. Combining the CDR3 with reference TRBV11-3 and TRBJ1-4 gives the whole variable domain EAGVVQSPRYKIIEKKQPVAFWCNPISGHNTLYWYLQNLGQGPELLIRYENEEAVDDSQLPKDRFSAERLKGVDSTLKIQPAELGDSAVYLCANSSRAAANEKLFFGSGTQLSVL.

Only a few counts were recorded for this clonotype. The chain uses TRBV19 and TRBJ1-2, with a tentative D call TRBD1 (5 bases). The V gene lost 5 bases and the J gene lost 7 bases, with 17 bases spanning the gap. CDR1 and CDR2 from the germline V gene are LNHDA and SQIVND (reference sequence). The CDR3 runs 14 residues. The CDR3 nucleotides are TGTGCCAGTAGTCCCAGGGTAACAGCCTCTGGCTACACCTTC. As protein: CASSPRVTASGYTF.

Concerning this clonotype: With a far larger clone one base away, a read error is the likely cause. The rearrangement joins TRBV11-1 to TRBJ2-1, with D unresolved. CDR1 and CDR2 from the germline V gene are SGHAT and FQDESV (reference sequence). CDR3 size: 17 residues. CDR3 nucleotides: TGTGCCAGCAGCTTATTGTCTTGGAGCGACTCCTACAATGAGCGGTTCTTC. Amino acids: CASSLLSWSDSYNERFF.

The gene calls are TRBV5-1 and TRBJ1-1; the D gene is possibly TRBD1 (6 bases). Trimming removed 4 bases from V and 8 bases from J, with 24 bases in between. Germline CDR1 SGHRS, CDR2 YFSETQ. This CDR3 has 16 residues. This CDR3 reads CASSQNTGAGATEAFF. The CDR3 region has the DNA TGCGCCAGCAGCCAAAACACAGGCGCGGGGGCAACCGAAGCTTTCTTT.

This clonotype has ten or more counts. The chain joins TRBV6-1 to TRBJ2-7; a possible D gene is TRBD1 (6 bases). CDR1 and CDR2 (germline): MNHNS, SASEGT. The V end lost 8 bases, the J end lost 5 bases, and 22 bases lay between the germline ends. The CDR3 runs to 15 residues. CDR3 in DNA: TGTGCCAGCCGGCCGTCTCCGGGACAAACCCACGAGCAGTACTTC. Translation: CASRPSPGQTHEQYF.

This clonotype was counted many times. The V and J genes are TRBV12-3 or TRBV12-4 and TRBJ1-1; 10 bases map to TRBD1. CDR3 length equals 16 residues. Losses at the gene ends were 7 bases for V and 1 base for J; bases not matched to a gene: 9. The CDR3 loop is CASISGQGGTNTEAFF. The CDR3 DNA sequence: TGTGCCAGCATCAGCGGACAGGGGGGAACGAACACTGAAGCTTTCTTT.

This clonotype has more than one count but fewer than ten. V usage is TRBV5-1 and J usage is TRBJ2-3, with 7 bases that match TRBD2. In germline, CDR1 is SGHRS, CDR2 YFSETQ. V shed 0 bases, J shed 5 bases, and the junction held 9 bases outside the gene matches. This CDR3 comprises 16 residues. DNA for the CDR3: TGCGCCAGCAGCTTGGACTCTGGGGGGGGTGGAGATACGCAGTATTTT. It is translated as CASSLDSGGGGDTQYF.

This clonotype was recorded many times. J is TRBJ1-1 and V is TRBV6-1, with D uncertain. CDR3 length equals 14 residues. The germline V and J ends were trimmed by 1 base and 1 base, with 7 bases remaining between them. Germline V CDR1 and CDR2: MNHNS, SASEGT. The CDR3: CASSEVRGNTEAFF. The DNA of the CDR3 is TGTGCCAGCAGTGAAGTTCGGGGGAACACTGAAGCTTTCTTT.

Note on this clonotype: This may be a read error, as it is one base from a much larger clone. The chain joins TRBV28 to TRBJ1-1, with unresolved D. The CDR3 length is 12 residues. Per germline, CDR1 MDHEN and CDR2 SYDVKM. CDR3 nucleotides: TGTGCCAGCGAGGGAGGCAGCACTGAAGCTTCCTTT. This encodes CASEGGSTEASF. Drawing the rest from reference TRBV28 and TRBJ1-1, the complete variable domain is DVKVTQSSRYLVKRTGEKVFLECVQDMDHENMFWYRQDPGLGLRLIYFSYDVKMKEKGDIPEGYSVSREKKERFSLILESASTNQTSMYLCASEGGSTEASFGQGTRLTVV.

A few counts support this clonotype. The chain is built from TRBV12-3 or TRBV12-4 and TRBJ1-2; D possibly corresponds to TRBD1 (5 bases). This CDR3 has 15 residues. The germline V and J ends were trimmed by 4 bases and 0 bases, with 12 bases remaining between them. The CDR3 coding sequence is TGTGCCAGCAGTTATGGGGCAGGAGCTAACTATGGCTACACCTTC. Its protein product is CASSYGAGANYGYTF.

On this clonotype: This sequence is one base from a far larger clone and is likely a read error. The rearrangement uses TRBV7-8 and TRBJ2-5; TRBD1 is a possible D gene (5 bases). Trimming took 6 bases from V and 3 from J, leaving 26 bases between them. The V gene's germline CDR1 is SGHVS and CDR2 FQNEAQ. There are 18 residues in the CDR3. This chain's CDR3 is CASSAVTALQPTKETQYF. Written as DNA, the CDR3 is TGTGCCAGCAGTGCTGTGACAGCTTTACAACCTACCAAAGAGACCCAGTACTTC.

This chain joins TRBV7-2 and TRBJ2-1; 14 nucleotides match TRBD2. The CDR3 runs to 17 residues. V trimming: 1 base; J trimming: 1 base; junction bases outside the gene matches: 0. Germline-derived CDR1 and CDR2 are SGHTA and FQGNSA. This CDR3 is CASSLGTSGGSYNEQFF. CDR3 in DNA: TGTGCCAGCAGCTTAGGGACTAGCGGGGGGTCCTACAATGAGCAGTTCTTC.

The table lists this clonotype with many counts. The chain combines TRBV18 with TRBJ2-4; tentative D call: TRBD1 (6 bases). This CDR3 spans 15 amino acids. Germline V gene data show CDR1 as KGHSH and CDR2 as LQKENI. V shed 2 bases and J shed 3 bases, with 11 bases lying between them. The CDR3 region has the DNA TGTGCCAGCTCACCATTGCTGGACAGCAAAAACATTCAGTACTTC. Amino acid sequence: CASSPLLDSKNIQYF.

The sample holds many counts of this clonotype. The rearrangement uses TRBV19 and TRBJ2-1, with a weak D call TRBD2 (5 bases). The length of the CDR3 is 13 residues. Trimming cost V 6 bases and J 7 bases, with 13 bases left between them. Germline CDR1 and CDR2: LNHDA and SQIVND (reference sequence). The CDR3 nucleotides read TGTGCCAGTAGGCGAGTACCGGGGAATGAGCAGTTCTTC. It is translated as CASRRVPGNEQFF.

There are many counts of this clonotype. The CDR3 coding sequence is TGTGCCAGCAGTGAACTTGGACGGAACACTGAAGCTTTCTTT. It is translated as CASSELGRNTEAFF. The V call is TRBV7-2, the J call TRBJ1-1; no firm D call. Trimming shortened V by 6 bases and J by 1 base, and 12 bases separated the two germline ends. The CDR3 extends over 14 amino acids. Germline V lookup: CDR1 SGHTA, CDR2 FQGNSA.

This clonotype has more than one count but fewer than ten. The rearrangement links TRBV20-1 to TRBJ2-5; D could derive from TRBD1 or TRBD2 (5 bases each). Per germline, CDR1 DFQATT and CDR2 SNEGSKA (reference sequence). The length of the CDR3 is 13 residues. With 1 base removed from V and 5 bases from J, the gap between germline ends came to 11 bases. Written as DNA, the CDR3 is TGCAGTGCTAGAGGGGGGTCCGTTGAGACCCAGTACTTC. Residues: CSARGGSVETQYF.